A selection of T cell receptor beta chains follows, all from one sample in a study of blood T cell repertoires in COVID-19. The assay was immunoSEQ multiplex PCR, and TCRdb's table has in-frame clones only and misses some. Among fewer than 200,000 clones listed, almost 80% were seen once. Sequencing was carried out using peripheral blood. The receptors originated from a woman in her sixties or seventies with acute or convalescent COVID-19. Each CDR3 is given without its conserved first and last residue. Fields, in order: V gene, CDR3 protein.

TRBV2,ASRDTGGAGFSGYT
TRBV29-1,SVEGLAGGPYEQF
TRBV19,ASLFGTANYGYT
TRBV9,ASSVVGETQY
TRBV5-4,ASSPGGLYNEQF
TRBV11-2,ASSTIAGLTDTQY
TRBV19,ASSRTGQETQY
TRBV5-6,ASSLGHGGYT
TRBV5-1,ASSSTQGHGDTQY
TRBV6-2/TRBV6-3,ASSFPSLAGGVGTYNEQF
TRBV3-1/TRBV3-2,ASSPGSPTGYT
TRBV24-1,ATGRNTGELF
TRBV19,ASSEIRADTQY
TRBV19,ASSISRDNSYEQY
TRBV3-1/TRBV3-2,ASSRLAGGSDTQY
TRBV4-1,ASSQPTSGRYEQY
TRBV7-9,ASSFGRPLGQFLYNEQF
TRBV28,ASSTRGQNNEKLF
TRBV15,ATSRDRGWTRSTDTQY
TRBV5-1,ASSSRTDMNTEAF
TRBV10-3,AIRDGRDTDLLDNSPLH
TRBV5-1,ASSSWTDNEKLF
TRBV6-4,ASSELYDRPNTEAF
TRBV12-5,ASGLGLAGGETQY
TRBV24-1,ATSDFRGRNNEQF
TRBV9,ASSVLGGVNTEAF
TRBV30,AWRGLAGGEQF
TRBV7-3,ASSPHRGSEAGELF
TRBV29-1,SVGEGDEQY
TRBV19,ASSSPGGLNQPQH
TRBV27,ASRVNYRDDEKLF
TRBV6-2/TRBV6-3,ASSYSSDYGYT
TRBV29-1,SVEVAGRNEQF
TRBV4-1,ASSQSGDSYEQY
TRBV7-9,ASSSLLRNTIY
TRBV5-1,ASSLSGRGTRILADTQY
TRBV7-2,ASSLQGGYTEAF
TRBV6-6,ASSPNKQGPLYNEQF
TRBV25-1,ASSEIGRTEETQY
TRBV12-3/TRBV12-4,ASCQGAEAF
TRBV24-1,ATSVPSGGQVGELF
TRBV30,AWSVIRPLSGELF
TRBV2,ASSEWLPGTGGDTGELF
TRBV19,ASNTPTGGKGKLF
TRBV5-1,ASSWGTRTEETQY
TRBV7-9,ASSLASAEQY
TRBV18,ASSPFQGANEQF
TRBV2,ASSASGYSYEQY
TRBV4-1,ASSQVGDFYEQY
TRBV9,ASSPRLSGSTDTQY
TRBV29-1,SVSGGDYGYT
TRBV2,ASTIGQGGQPQH